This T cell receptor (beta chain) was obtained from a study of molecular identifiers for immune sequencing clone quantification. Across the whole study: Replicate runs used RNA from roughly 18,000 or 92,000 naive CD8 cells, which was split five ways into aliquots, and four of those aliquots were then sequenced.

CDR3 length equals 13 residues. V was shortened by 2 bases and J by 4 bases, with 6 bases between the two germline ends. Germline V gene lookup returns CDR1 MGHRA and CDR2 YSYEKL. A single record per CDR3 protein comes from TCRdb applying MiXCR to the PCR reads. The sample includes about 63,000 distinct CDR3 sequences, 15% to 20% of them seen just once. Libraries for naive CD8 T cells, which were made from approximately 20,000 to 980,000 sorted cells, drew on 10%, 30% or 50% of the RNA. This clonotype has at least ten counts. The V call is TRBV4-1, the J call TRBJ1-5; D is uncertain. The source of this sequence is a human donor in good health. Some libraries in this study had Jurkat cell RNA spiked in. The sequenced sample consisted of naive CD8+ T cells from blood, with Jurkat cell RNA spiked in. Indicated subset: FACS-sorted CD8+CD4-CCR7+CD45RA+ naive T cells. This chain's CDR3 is CASSQILNQPQHF. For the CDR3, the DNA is TGCGCCAGCAGCCAAATATTAAATCAGCCCCAGCATTTT.